Listed here are 14 T cell receptor beta chains from one sample, sequenced in a study of regulatory T cells in long-lasting Graves disease. Time point reported: newly diagnosed GD, antithyroid drugs for less than 3 months. PBMCs were the source of the RNA used for TCR sequencing. In building TCR beta libraries, iRepertoire HTBI primers were used together with Arm-PCR of CDR3 regions. Each CDR3 protein gets one entry after TCRdb re-called the multiplex PCR reads with MiXCR. The sample gives approximately 350,000 distinct CDR3 sequences, approximately 12% of which show up once; approximately 20% is in the top ten. This sample was shared with a second study, whose subject was T cells in Graves' hyperthyroidism and ophthalmopathy.

Sequenced material: peripheral blood mononuclear cells (PBMCs), taken at new diagnosis, from a patient treated with antithyroid drugs. The receptors here all came from a woman between 18 and 29 years old with Graves disease.

Many counts were recorded for this clonotype. The chain recombines TRBV18 with TRBJ2-6, with no clear D. Germline CDR1 KGHSH, CDR2 LQKENI. V lost 4 bases and J lost 0, with 7 bases in between. The CDR3 runs to 15 residues. CDR3 in amino acids: CASSLDYSGANVLTF. The CDR3 DNA follows: TGTGCCAGCTCACTAGATTACTCTGGGGCCAACGTCCTGACTTTC.

About this clonotype: A much larger clone differs by one base, so this may be a read error. The rearrangement joins TRBV2 to TRBJ2-7; 8 bases map to TRBD1. Unmatched junction bases numbered 10, after V lost 6 bases and J lost 9 bases. This CDR3 spans 13 amino acids. Germline V gives CDR1 SNHLY, CDR2 FYNNEI. In DNA, the CDR3 is TGTGCCAGCAGAGGACAGGGATCCCACGGGCAGTACGTC. Its translation is CASRGQGSHGQYV.

This clonotype was detected ten times or more. This chain links TRBV6-1 with TRBJ1-6; TRBD1 is a possible D gene (5 bases). Germline V gene lookup returns CDR1 MNHNS and CDR2 SASEGT. The CDR3 totals 13 residues. Trimming shortened V by 8 bases and J by 9 bases, and 14 bases separated the two germline ends. CDR3 DNA: TGTGCCAGCCGAGACCCCCAGGGTTCACCCCTCCACTTT. Translating it yields CASRDPQGSPLHF.

Points on this clonotype: The CDR3 end shows no conserved phenylalanine or tryptophan, and so a read error is likely. The chain joins TRBV6-1 to TRBJ1-2; possible D gene TRBD1, 5 bases. The germline CDR1 and CDR2 sequences are MNHNS and SASEGT. V lost 6 bases, J lost 4 bases, and 24 bases lay in between. The CDR3 has 17 residues. CDR3 nucleotide sequence: TGTGCCAGCAGCTCCCGTACGTCGACAGTTGCCGGCTATGGCTACACCCTC. Its protein product is CASSSRTSTVAGYGYTL.

In this sample, this clonotype turned up many times. This chain links TRBV29-1 with TRBJ1-2, with a possible D match to TRBD1 (5 bases). CDR1 SQVTM and CDR2 ANQGSEA come from the germline V gene. The CDR3 extends over 13 amino acids. V dropped 1 base and J dropped 8 bases, with 14 bases sitting between them. CDR3 amino acids: CSVEARGDYGYTF. The CDR3 region has the DNA TGCAGCGTTGAAGCTCGGGGGGATTACGGCTACACCTTC.

This clonotype was detected a few times. This chain joins TRBV2 and TRBJ2-5, with D possibly being TRBD1 or TRBD2 (6 bases each). Trimming removed 7 bases at V and 7 bases at J, with 16 bases between. The CDR3 is 13 residues long. The germline V gene has CDR1 SNHLY and CDR2 FYNNEI. The CDR3 spells CASIGFGGGTQYF. As DNA, the CDR3 is TGTGCCAGCATAGGATTCGGGGGCGGGACCCAGTACTTC.

This clonotype was counted only a few times. V and J are TRBV20-1 and TRBJ2-3; D gene ambiguous. V lost 2 bases and J 2 bases, leaving 5 bases between the germline ends. This CDR3 comprises 12 residues. Germline V gene lookup returns CDR1 DFQATT and CDR2 SNEGSKA (reference sequence). The DNA for the CDR3 is TGCAGTGCTAGACAGGCCACAGATACGCAGTATTTT. It encodes CSARQATDTQYF.

In this sample, this clonotype turned up many times. The V call is TRBV10-2, the J call TRBJ1-5; tentative D call: TRBD1 (6 bases). The CDR3 has 13 residues. The germline V and J ends were trimmed by 4 bases and 7 bases, with 11 bases remaining between them. Germline values: CDR1 WSHSY, CDR2 SAAADI. CDR3: CASSAGAGQPQHF. CDR3 nucleotides: TGCGCCAGCAGTGCGGGGGCTGGGCAGCCCCAGCATTTT.

This clonotype came up a few times. V and J are TRBV12-3 or TRBV12-4 and TRBJ1-2; D gene ambiguous. V lost 10 bases and J lost 9, with 27 bases in between. The length of the CDR3 is 15 residues. The DNA of the CDR3 is TGTGCCAACAACCTTTTAGCAGGAACCCCGAAAAGCTACACCTTC. Its translation is CANNLLAGTPKSYTF.

This clonotype occurred a few times. The chain uses TRBV19 and TRBJ1-5; TRBD1 is a possible D gene (5 bases). CDR1 is LNHDA, CDR2 SQIVND, per germline (reference sequence). Trimming left V 7 bases short and J 5 bases short, with 15 bases between. This CDR3 is built from 14 residues. The CDR3 loop is CASTVGEAHQPQHF. The DNA of the CDR3 is TGTGCCAGTACCGTAGGGGAGGCCCATCAGCCCCAGCATTTT.

Only a few counts were recorded for this clonotype. The chain has TRBV7-9 and TRBJ1-4; 7 bases agree with TRBD1. V was clipped by 6 bases and J by 0 bases; unmatched bases: 4. The germline V gene has CDR1 SEHNR and CDR2 FQNEAQ (reference sequence). This CDR3 has 15 amino acids. The CDR3 region has the DNA TGTGCCAGCAGTTATCAGGGGGCAACTAATGAAAAACTGTTTTTT. It translates to CASSYQGATNEKLFF. The full variable domain, rest sourced from reference TRBV7-9 and TRBJ1-4, is DTGVSQNPRHKITKRGQNVTFRCDPISEHNRLYWYRQTLGQGPEFLTYFQNEAQLEKSRLLSDRFSAERPKGSFSTLEIQRTEQGDSAMYLCASSYQGATNEKLFFGSGTQLSVL.

This clonotype was observed a single time. A far larger clone is off by one base, so a read error is likely. In DNA, the CDR3 is TGTGCCAGCAGTCTTTGGGCCCAAGAGACCCAGTACTTC. Its translation is CASSLWAQETQYF. This sequence joins TRBV28 and TRBJ2-1; D remains ambiguous. The DNA matches TRBJ2-5 better at its end, which makes the J call doubtful. This CDR3 region has 13 residues. The germline gives CDR1 MDHEN, CDR2 SYDVKM.

This clonotype was seen repeatedly, ten times or more. V is TRBV10-1 and J is TRBJ2-1; weak D call: TRBD2 (6 bases). The CDR3 extends over 14 amino acids. Germline V gives CDR1 WNHNN, CDR2 SYGVQD (reference sequence). Trimming took 6 bases from V and 2 from J, leaving 11 bases between them. The CDR3 loop reads CASSVGGPYNEQFF. The CDR3 bases are TGCGCCAGCAGCGTAGGAGGGCCCTACAATGAGCAGTTCTTC.

This clonotype was seen repeatedly, ten times or more. J is TRBJ1-2 and V is TRBV28, with TRBD1 matching 8 bases. The CDR3 sequence is 15 residues long. CDR1 is MDHEN and CDR2 is SYDVKM in the germline V gene. V lost 8 bases and J lost 8; bases outside the gene matches: 16. Written as DNA, the CDR3 is TGTGCCAGCGGGGAGACAGGGGCCCGACCCTCCGGCTACACCTTC. Translation: CASGETGARPSGYTF.